This T cell receptor (beta chain) was obtained from a study of blood T cells in healthy people across ages. Findings and limits, study-wide: Bulk PBMC profiling left naive and antigen-experienced comparisons inconclusive. In older individuals, TCR beta diversity per million T cells was lower, falling roughly linearly with age.

The CDR3 loop spans 14 amino acids. Germline V gene data show CDR1 as LGHDT and CDR2 as YNNKEL (reference sequence). J gave up 9 bases and V 3 bases, and 3 bases lay outside the gene matches. A remark on this clonotype: Antigen: not known.

The authors ran a second PCR of about 6 to 11 cycles using a sample-barcoded 5' primer and a J-beta primer mix. MiXCR, applied by TCRdb to the 5' RACE reads, yields one record per CDR3 protein. The table records over 600,000 distinct CDR3 sequences, roughly three fifths of them present only once. Whenever a sample was processed, at least 7 million PBMCs were isolated. Per sample, extraction of total RNA gave at least 5 micrograms in every case. Input material: blood. The TCR sequence derives from a man aged 40-49 years in good health. The chain links TRBV3-1 to TRBJ2-1; 12 nucleotides agree with TRBD2. CDR3 in amino acids: CASSQGLAGLEQFF. The CDR3, as DNA: TGTGCCAGCAGCCAGGGACTAGCGGGTCTTGAGCAGTTCTTC.